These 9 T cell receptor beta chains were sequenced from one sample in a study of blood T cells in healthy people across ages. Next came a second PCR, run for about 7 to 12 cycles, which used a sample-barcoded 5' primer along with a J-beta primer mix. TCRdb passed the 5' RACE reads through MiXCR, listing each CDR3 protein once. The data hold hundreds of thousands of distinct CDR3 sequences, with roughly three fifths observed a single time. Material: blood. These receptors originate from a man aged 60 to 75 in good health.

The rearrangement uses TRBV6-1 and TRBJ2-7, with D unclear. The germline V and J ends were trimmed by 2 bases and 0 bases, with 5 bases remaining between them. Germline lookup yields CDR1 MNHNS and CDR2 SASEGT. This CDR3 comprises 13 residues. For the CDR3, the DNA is TGTGCCAGCAGTGAAAACCCCTCCTACGAGCAGTACTTC. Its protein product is CASSENPSYEQYF.

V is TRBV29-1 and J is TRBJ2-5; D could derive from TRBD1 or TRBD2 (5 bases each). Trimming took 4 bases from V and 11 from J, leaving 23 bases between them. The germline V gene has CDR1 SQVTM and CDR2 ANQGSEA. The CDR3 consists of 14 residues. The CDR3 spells CSVAKGTFPNEQYF. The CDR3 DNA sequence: TGCAGCGTTGCAAAGGGGACCTTCCCCAATGAGCAGTACTTC.

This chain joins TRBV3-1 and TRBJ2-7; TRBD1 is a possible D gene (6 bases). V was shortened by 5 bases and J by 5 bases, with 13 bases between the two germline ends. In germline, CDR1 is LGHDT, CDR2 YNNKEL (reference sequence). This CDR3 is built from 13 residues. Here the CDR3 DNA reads TGTGCCAGCAGCTTCCAGGGGACCGACGAGCAGTACTTC. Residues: CASSFQGTDEQYF.

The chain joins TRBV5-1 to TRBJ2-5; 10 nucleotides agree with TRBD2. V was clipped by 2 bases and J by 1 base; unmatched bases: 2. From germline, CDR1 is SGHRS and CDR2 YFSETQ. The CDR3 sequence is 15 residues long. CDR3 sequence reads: CASSFQRGGQETQYF. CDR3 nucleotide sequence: TGCGCCAGCAGCTTCCAGCGGGGGGGCCAAGAGACCCAGTACTTC.

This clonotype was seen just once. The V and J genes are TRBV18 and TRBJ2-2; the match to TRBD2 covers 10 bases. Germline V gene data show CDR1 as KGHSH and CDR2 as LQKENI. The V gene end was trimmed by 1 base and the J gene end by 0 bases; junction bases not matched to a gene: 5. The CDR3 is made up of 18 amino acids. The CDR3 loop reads CASSPLLAGATNTGELFF. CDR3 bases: TGTGCCAGCTCACCACTCCTAGCGGGGGCCACGAACACCGGGGAGCTGTTTTTT.

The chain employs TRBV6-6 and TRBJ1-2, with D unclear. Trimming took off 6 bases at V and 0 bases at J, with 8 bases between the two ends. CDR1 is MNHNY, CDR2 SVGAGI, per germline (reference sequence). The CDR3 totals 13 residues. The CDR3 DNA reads TGTGCCAGCAGCCCGTCAGCTAACTATGGCTACACCTTC. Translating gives CASSPSANYGYTF.

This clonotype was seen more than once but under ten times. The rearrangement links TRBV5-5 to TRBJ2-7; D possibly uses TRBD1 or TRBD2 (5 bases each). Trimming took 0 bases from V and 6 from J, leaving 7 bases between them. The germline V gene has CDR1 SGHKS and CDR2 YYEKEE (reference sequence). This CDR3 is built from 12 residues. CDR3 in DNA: TGTGCCAGCAGCTTGGAAGGGACCGAGCAGTACTTC. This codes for CASSLEGTEQYF.

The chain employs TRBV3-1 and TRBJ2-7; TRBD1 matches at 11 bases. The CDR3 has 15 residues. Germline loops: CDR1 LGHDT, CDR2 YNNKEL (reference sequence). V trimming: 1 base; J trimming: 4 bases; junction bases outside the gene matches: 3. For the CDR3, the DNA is TGTGCCAGCAGCCAAGTCGGGACAGGGGGATACGAGCAGTACTTC. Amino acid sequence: CASSQVGTGGYEQYF.

CDR3 loop: CASSTGTTATNEKLFF. CDR3 DNA sequence: TGCGCCAGCAGCACCGGGACAACTGCAACTAATGAAAAACTGTTTTTT. This chain uses TRBV5-1 with TRBJ1-4; D possibly corresponds to TRBD1 (6 bases). This CDR3 is 16 amino acids long. Between the trimmed V and J ends, which lost 4 bases and 0 bases, there was a span of 13 bases. Germline loops: CDR1 SGHRS, CDR2 YFSETQ.